This paragraph reports one TCR beta chain. Its antigen is undetermined. Naive-designated CD8 cells lacked CD45RO, were positively enriched for CCR7, and omitted terminally differentiated effector memory CD45RA+ cells. The data originate from a study of shared clonotypes between healthy human individuals. This CDR3 contains 11 residues. Germline lookup yields CDR1 MDHEN and CDR2 SYDVKM. The V end was cut by 10 bases, the J end by 4 bases, with 10 bases between. Regarding the study as a whole: Since donors were few, the genetic and exposure-history diversity represented was limited.

Only in-frame clones appear in the TCRdb table, and some are missing; sequencing was by immunoSEQ multiplex PCR. The sample yields about 600,000 clones, roughly 98% seen once. Sequencing was done on a sample of naive CD8+ T cells sorted from blood. The rearrangement joins TRBV28 to TRBJ2-5, with a tentative D call TRBD1 (7 bases). The sequence came from a man aged 30-40 years in good health. Here the CDR3 reads CATRGVETQYF. The CDR3 DNA reads TGTGCCACCAGGGGGGTAGAGACCCAGTACTTC. Variable domain in full (rest from reference TRBV28 and TRBJ2-5): DVKVTQSSRYLVKRTGEKVFLECVQDMDHENMFWYRQDPGLGLRLIYFSYDVKMKEKGDIPEGYSVSREKKERFSLILESASTNQTSMYLCATRGVETQYFGPGTRLLVL.